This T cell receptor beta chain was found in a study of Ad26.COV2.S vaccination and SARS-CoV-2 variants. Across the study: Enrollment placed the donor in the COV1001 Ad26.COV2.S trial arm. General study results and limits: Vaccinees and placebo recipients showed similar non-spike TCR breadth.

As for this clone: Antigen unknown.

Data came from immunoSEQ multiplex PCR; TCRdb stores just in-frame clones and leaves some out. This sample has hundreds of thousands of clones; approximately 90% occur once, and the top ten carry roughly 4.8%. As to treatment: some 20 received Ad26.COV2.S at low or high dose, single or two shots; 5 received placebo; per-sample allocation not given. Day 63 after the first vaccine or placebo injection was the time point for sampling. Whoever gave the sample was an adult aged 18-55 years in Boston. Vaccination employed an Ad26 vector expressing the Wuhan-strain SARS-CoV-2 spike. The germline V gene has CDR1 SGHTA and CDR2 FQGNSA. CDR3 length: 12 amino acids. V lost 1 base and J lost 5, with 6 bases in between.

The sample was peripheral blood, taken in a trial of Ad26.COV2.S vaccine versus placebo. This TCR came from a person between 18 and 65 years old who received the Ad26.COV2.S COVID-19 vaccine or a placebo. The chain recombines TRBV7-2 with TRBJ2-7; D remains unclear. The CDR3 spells CASSLVFDEQYF. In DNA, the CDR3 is TGTGCCAGCAGCTTAGTGTTCGACGAGCAGTACTTC. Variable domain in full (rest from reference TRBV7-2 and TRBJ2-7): GAGVSQSPSNKVTEKGKDVELRCDPISGHTALYWYRQSLGQGLEFLIYFQGNSAPDKSGLPSDRFSAERTGGSVSTLTIQRTQQEDSAVYLCASSLVFDEQYFGPGTRLTVT.